Listed here are 10 T cell receptor beta chains from one sample, sequenced in a study of OX40 agonist ivuxolimab in advanced cancers. Only in-frame clones appear in the TCRdb table, and some are missing; sequencing was by immunoSEQ multiplex PCR. This repertoire shows 75,000 to 95,000 clones, more than 70% found once; its top ten account for 9% to 10%. Specimen: CD4+ or CD8+ T cells sorted from blood, collected in a trial of the OX40 agonist ivuxolimab. The receptor source for this set is an adult with an advanced solid tumor such as melanoma, head and neck, liver or kidney cancer.

This chain uses TRBV19 with TRBJ1-6; D uncertain. Germline V CDR1 and CDR2: LNHDA, SQIVND (reference sequence). Trimming took 3 bases from V and 9 from J, leaving 9 bases between them. The CDR3 runs to 13 residues. CDR3 nucleotides: TGTGCCAGTAGTATCGGAGGTAGTTCACCCCTCCACTTT. Translating gives CASSIGGSSPLHF.

V usage is TRBV29-1 and J usage is TRBJ2-3; D is perhaps TRBD2 (5 bases). Trimming took off 7 bases at V and 2 bases at J, with 19 bases between the two ends. The length of the CDR3 is 15 residues. Per the germline V gene, CDR1 is SQVTM and CDR2 is ANQGSEA. CDR3 bases: TGCAGCGCCTCGGGCGGGTATACCATCACAGATACGCAGTATTTT. Protein: CSASGGYTITDTQYF.

The gene calls are TRBV5-1 and TRBJ2-7; a weak D match, TRBD2 (5 bases). Trimming stripped 2 bases from V and 4 bases from J, with 13 bases between. Germline CDR1 reads SGHRS; CDR2 reads YFSETQ. This CDR3 spans 14 amino acids. The CDR3 reads CASSFLSWEYEQYF. The CDR3 region has the DNA TGCGCCAGCAGCTTTTTGAGCTGGGAGTACGAGCAGTACTTC.

The rearrangement links TRBV28 to TRBJ1-3; D uncertain. Looked up from germline, CDR1 is MDHEN and CDR2 is SYDVKM. V lost 5 bases to trimming and J lost 7 bases, with 12 bases between them. This CDR3 has 13 residues. CDR3 DNA sequence: TGTGCCAGCAGTCTTAATGGCGGGAACACCATATATTTT. Translation: CASSLNGGNTIYF.

This chain joins TRBV2 and TRBJ1-2, with D possibly TRBD1 on 5 matching bases. Germline CDR1 reads SNHLY; CDR2 reads FYNNEI. The CDR3 is made up of 14 amino acids. The V end lost 5 bases, the J end lost 8 bases, and 18 bases lay between the germline ends. The CDR3 region is CASSPDPGRSGYTF. In DNA, the CDR3 is TGTGCCAGCAGTCCCGATCCAGGGAGATCGGGCTACACCTTC.

This chain connects TRBV2 to TRBJ1-4; the D is unclear. The CDR3 extends over 11 amino acids. Germline V gives CDR1 SNHLY, CDR2 FYNNEI. The germline V and J ends were trimmed by 6 bases and 13 bases, with 12 bases remaining between them. The CDR3 spells CASSFDGRLFF. The CDR3 DNA sequence: TGTGCCAGCAGCTTCGACGGTAGACTGTTTTTT. Together with reference TRBV2 and TRBJ1-4, the CDR3 gives the full variable domain: EPEVTQTPSHQVTQMGQEVILRCVPISNHLYFYWYRQILGQKVEFLVSFYNNEISEKSEIFDDQFSVERPDGSNFTLKIRSTKLEDSAMYFCASSFDGRLFFGSGTQLSVL.

The chain has TRBV18 and TRBJ1-1, with a tentative D call TRBD1 (5 bases). The CDR3 runs 15 residues. Germline-derived CDR1 and CDR2 are KGHSH and LQKENI. Trimming removed 2 bases from V and 3 bases from J, with 13 bases in between. This CDR3 is CASSPMEGSYTEAFF. The CDR3 DNA reads TGTGCCAGCTCACCAATGGAGGGGTCCTACACTGAAGCTTTCTTT.

J is TRBJ1-2 and V is TRBV5-4, with no clear D. V was trimmed by 3 bases and J by 2 bases, leaving 8 bases between them. CDR3 length: 13 amino acids. From germline, CDR1 is SGHNT and CDR2 YYREEE (reference sequence). The chain's CDR3 is CASSSASNYGYTF. CDR3 coding DNA: TGTGCCAGCAGCTCCGCCTCAAACTATGGCTACACCTTC.

The gene calls are TRBV11-2 and TRBJ2-3; a possible D gene is TRBD1 (6 bases). CDR3 length: 16 amino acids. With 2 bases removed from V and 1 base from J, the gap between germline ends came to 13 bases. The germline V gene encodes CDR1 SGHAT and CDR2 FQNNGV. The CDR3 nucleotides are TGTGCCAGCAGCTTAACACAGGGCGCAGGCACAGATACGCAGTATTTT. Protein sequence: CASSLTQGAGTDTQYF.

CDR3 nucleotides: TGTGCCAGCAGCCAAGGTAACAGGGGGTTCGGGGAGCTGTTTTTT. This codes for CASSQGNRGFGELFF. The genes are TRBV14 and TRBJ2-2; 8 positions match TRBD1. The junction had 5 bases not matched to a gene; V was cut back by 1 base and J by 7 bases. Germline CDR1 SGHDN, CDR2 FVKESK. The CDR3 is made up of 15 amino acids.